A single sample gave rise to the 10 T cell receptor beta chains below, sequenced in a study of T cells in Graves' hyperthyroidism and ophthalmopathy. From RNA transcripts, TCR beta CDR3 regions were amplified. First-round RT-PCR of the TCR CDR3 relied on the HTBI primer set. In TCRdb, the multiplex PCR reads were re-called with MiXCR into one record per CDR3 protein. Among fewer than 650,000 distinct CDR3 sequences listed, approximately 13% were seen once. Sample: blood. All receptors derive from a woman aged 30 to 39 with Graves' hyperthyroidism that later progressed to Graves' ophthalmopathy.

This clonotype was counted ten times or more. The V and J genes are TRBV7-3 and TRBJ1-1; D call uncertain. This CDR3 region has 11 residues. CDR1 is SGHTA and CDR2 is FQGTGA in the germline V gene. The germline V and J ends were trimmed by 6 bases and 8 bases, with 10 bases remaining between them. CDR3 DNA: TGTGCCAGCAGTTTAGGTTCAGAAGCTTTCTTT. It is translated as CASSLGSEAFF. Based on the CDR3 plus reference TRBV7-3 and TRBJ1-1, the full variable domain is GAGVSQTPSNKVTEKGKYVELRCDPISGHTALYWYRQSLGQGPEFLIYFQGTGAADDSGLPNDRFFAVRPEGSVSTLKIQRTERGDSAVYLCASSLGSEAFFGQGTRLTVV.

This clonotype appeared many times. The V and J genes are TRBV29-1 and TRBJ1-2, with 10 bases lining up with TRBD1. Trimming took 6 bases from V and 4 from J; bases not matched to a gene: 5. Germline loops: CDR1 SQVTM, CDR2 ANQGSEA. The CDR3 totals 13 residues. CDR3 residues: CSVGTGVGYGYTF. CDR3 bases: TGCAGCGTGGGGACAGGGGTTGGCTATGGCTACACCTTC.

This clonotype has just a few counts. The genes are TRBV30 and TRBJ1-2; D is ambiguous. V lost 5 bases and J lost 2, with 6 bases in between. CDR3 length equals 11 residues. Germline V gene lookup returns CDR1 GTSNPN and CDR2 SVGIG (reference sequence). The CDR3 sequence: CAWGRNYGYTF. The CDR3, as DNA: TGTGCCTGGGGACGAAACTATGGCTACACCTTC.

The sample holds a few counts of this clonotype. The chain carries TRBV15 and TRBJ2-5; 10 positions match TRBD2. Trimming cost V 1 base and J 3 bases; bases outside gene matches: 2. This CDR3 region has 15 residues. Germline V lookup: CDR1 LNHNV, CDR2 YYDKDF (reference sequence). The CDR3 coding sequence is TGTGCCACCAGCAGAGGGACTAGCGGAGAAGAGACCCAGTACTTC. This codes for CATSRGTSGEETQYF.

This clonotype was counted only a few times. The chain carries TRBV6-1 and TRBJ2-5; 7 bases are shared with TRBD1. Germline loops: CDR1 MNHNS, CDR2 SASEGT. V gave up 6 bases and J gave up 5 bases; unmatched junction bases: 9. This CDR3 is built from 14 residues. The CDR3 DNA reads as TGTGCCAGCAGCCCTGACAGGGTCGTGGAGACCCAGTACTTC. Translating it yields CASSPDRVVETQYF.

This clonotype was counted between two and nine times. A much larger clone differs by one base, so this may be a read error. This chain joins TRBV11-2 and TRBJ2-1, with 7 bases aligning to TRBD2. The CDR3 loop spans 15 amino acids. CDR1 is SGHAT and CDR2 is FQNNGV in the germline V gene. The CDR3 region has the DNA TGTACCAGCAGCTTAAGGCTAGCGGACCTCAGTGAGCAGTTCTTC. The encoded protein is CTSSLRLADLSEQFF.

This clonotype was detected a few times. V is TRBV19 and J is TRBJ2-2; 9 bases align to TRBD2. The CDR3 contains 16 residues. Unmatched junction bases numbered 10, after V lost 6 bases and J lost 5 bases. Germline CDR1 and CDR2: LNHDA and SQIVND (reference sequence). CDR3: CASRSSGRRETGELFF. As DNA, the CDR3 is TGTGCCAGTAGGAGTAGCGGGAGAAGGGAGACCGGGGAGCTGTTTTTT.

The chain links TRBV28 to TRBJ1-5; no clear D gene. Trimming took off 6 bases at V and 0 bases at J, with 6 bases between the two ends. The CDR3 has 13 amino acids. The germline CDR1 and CDR2 sequences are MDHEN and SYDVKM. The CDR3 nucleotides are TGTGCCAGCAGGGAATATAGCAATCAGCCCCAGCATTTT. This encodes CASREYSNQPQHF.

Written as DNA, the CDR3 is TGTGCCAGCAGCCAAGGGGGTAGCGGGGGATACAATGAGCAGTTCTTC. Translating gives CASSQGGSGGYNEQFF. V gene TRBV3-1 combines with J gene TRBJ2-1, with 9 bases lining up with TRBD2. The trim removed 1 base at V and 4 bases at J, leaving 5 bases unmatched. The germline gives CDR1 LGHDT, CDR2 YNNKEL (reference sequence). CDR3 length: 16 amino acids.

The chain employs TRBV29-1 and TRBJ2-1; TRBD2 agrees at 9 bases. V lost 5 bases, J lost 5 bases, and 19 bases stayed unmatched. Germline V CDR1 and CDR2: SQVTM, ANQGSEA. The CDR3 sequence is 18 residues long. CDR3 nucleotide sequence: TGCAGCGTTCCGGATCCCCGCCTGACTAGCGGCATGAACAATGAGCAGTTCTTC. Translation: CSVPDPRLTSGMNNEQFF.